This T cell receptor beta chain was recorded in a study of shared clonotypes between healthy human individuals. Whole-study context: Three plates each covered CD4 naive and memory; CD8 naive two, CD8 memory one.

Each subset's genomic DNA was split evenly across several immunoSEQ plates. TCRdb's table, derived via immunoSEQ multiplex PCR, lists solely in-frame clones and lacks some. In the table there are roughly 700,000 clones, roughly 87% of which are singletons. Study-level results: Compared with memory subsets, naive subsets generally had larger estimated richness.

This clone was recorded only once. No antigen is known for it. This CDR3 is built from 14 residues. V shed 2 bases and J shed 4 bases, with 8 bases lying between them. Germline assignment: CDR1 MNHEY and CDR2 SVGAGI. The chain carries TRBV6-5 and TRBJ2-2; a weak D match, TRBD2 (5 bases). Source material: memory CD8+ T cells from PBMCs. The subset here: CD45RO+ cells pooled with CCR7-negative TemRA cells. This receptor was identified in a man younger than 30 in good health. Some clones in this sample may be carry-over from other donors' samples. The CDR3 nucleotides are TGTGCCAGCAGTTACGTAGAGGGCACCGGGGAGCTGTTTTTT. Protein sequence: CASSYVEGTGELFF.